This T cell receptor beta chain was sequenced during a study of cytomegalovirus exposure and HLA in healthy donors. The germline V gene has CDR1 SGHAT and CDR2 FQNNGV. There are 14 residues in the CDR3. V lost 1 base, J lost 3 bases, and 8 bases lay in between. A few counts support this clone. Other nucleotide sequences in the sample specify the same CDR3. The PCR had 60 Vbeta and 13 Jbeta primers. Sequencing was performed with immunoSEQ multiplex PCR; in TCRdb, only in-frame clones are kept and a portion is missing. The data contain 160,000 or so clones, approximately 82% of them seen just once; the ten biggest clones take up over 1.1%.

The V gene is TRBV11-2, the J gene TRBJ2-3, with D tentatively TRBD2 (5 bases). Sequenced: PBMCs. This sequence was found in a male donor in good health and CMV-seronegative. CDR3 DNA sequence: TGTGCCAGCAGCTTAGTGAGGGTAACAGATACGCAGTATTTT. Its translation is CASSLVRVTDTQYF.